This T cell receptor beta chain came from a study of glioma-infiltrating T cells after dendritic cell vaccination. Study in general: Samples are from glioblastoma patients in Phase I and II dendritic cell vaccine trials.

CDR1 and CDR2 from the germline V gene are LNHDA and SQIVND (reference sequence). Trimming left V 5 bases short and J 4 bases short, with 12 bases between. The CDR3 has 13 amino acids. Comment on this clone: Its antigen is not identified.

Study-level results: Patients with more pretreatment TILs had longer time to progression and survival. TCR clonality showed no direct relationship with survival.

Isocitrate dehydrogenase mutation was absent in all glioblastoma patients. Produced via immunoSEQ multiplex PCR; TCRdb's table is partial and in-frame only. The data hold about 92,000 clones, with around 84% observed a single time. The sequencing here drew on blood, taken before dendritic cell vaccination. The TCR was taken from a human donor with glioblastoma. This chain links TRBV19 with TRBJ2-7; D call uncertain. CDR3 in amino acids: CASSVELSYEQYF. CDR3 nucleotides: TGTGCCAGTAGTGTCGAACTTTCTTACGAGCAGTACTTC.